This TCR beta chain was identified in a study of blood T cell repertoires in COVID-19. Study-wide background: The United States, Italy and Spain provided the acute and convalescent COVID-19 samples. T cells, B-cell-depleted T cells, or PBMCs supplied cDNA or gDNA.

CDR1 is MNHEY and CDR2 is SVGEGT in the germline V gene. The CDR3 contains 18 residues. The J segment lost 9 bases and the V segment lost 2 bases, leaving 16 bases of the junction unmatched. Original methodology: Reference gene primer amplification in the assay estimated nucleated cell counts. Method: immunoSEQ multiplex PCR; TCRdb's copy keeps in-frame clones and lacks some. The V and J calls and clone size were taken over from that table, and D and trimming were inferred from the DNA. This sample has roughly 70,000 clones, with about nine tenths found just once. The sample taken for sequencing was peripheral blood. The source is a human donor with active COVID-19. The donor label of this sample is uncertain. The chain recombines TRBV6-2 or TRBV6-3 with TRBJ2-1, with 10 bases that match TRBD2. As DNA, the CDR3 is TGTGCCAGCAGTTACGGGGGAGCGGGAGGGCCTAAGATTGGTGAGCAGTTCTTC. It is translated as CASSYGGAGGPKIGEQFF.